The present entry profiles one TCR beta chain with its context. As yet, its antigen is unknown. Alongside a J-beta primer mix, a sample-barcoded 5' primer served in a second PCR lasting roughly 7 to 11 cycles. TCRdb recomputed calls from the 5' RACE reads with MiXCR, one row per CDR3 protein. The sample contains 800,000 to 950,000 distinct CDR3 sequences, 30% to 45% of which appear only once. The sample belongs to a study of blood T cells in healthy people across ages. The wider study: Researchers report that template switching captured about one barcoded beta molecule per two T cells. General study points: With age, beta diversity per million T cells declined roughly linearly, significantly by 30 to 40.

Researchers collected approximately 9.5 milliliters of peripheral blood from every single donor. RNA extraction gave at least 5 micrograms of total RNA per sample. The sequence derives from a man younger than 30 in good health. Input material: blood.

For the CDR3, the DNA is TGTGCCATCAGTGAGCCTGGGGACAGACCCTACGAGCAGTACTTC. Its translation: CAISEPGDRPYEQYF. This rearrangement joins TRBV10-3 to TRBJ2-7; 7 bases align to TRBD1. Unmatched junction bases numbered 6, after V lost 2 bases and J lost 2 bases. CDR1 and CDR2 (germline): ENHRY, SYGVKD. The CDR3 is 15 residues long.